The 21 T cell receptor beta chains below come from one sample, sequenced in a study of cytomegalovirus exposure and HLA in healthy donors (dated by TCRdb to 2017 to 2019). Preparation of the library involved the immunoSEQ multiplex PCR assay. For the multiplex PCR, a mixture combining 60 forward primers for TCR Vbeta segments and 13 reverse primers for TCR Jbeta segments was used. The source is immuneACCESS, and TCRdb retained only in-frame sequences with V and J called. Part of the clones is not carried over; for the studies checked, unresolved V genes explain less than half of this, and the remainder is unexplained. This sample comprises about 95,000 clones, about 76% of them detected only once. The top ten clones comprise approximately 5% of the sample. Material for sequencing was PBMCs. The source is a woman in her forties in good health and CMV-seronegative.

The chain couples TRBV9 to TRBJ2-5; TRBD2 matches 10 bases. The CDR3 is made up of 15 amino acids. Looked up from germline, CDR1 is SGDLS and CDR2 is YYNGEE. Trimming removed 4 bases from V and 3 bases from J; junction bases left unmatched: 6. CDR3 bases: TGTGCCAGCAGCCGAGCGGGGGGGCTGGAAGAGACCCAGTACTTC. Amino acids: CASSRAGGLEETQYF.

The V call is TRBV19, the J call TRBJ1-1; 8 bases are shared with TRBD1. From germline, CDR1 is LNHDA and CDR2 SQIVND (reference sequence). The CDR3 runs 14 residues. J was trimmed by 0 bases and V by 5 bases; bases with no gene match: 2. The CDR3 nucleotides read TGTGCCAGTAGTTGGGACAGGTTGAACACTGAAGCTTTCTTT. Encoded protein: CASSWDRLNTEAFF.

The V call is TRBV4-1, the J call TRBJ2-7, with 11 bases matching TRBD2. The CDR3 has 15 amino acids. V was pared by 3 bases and J by 3 bases, with 4 bases of the junction left unmatched. The germline V gene has CDR1 MGHRA and CDR2 YSYEKL. The CDR3 nucleotides read TGCGCCAGCAGCCAGACTAGCGGGGCTCACTACGAGCAGTACTTC. The encoded protein is CASSQTSGAHYEQYF.

V and J are TRBV11-2 and TRBJ1-1; D is ambiguous. Germline V gives CDR1 SGHAT, CDR2 FQNNGV. V dropped 5 bases and J dropped 6 bases, with 13 bases sitting between them. This CDR3 comprises 13 residues. The CDR3: CASSPMVGAEAFF. The CDR3 DNA follows: TGTGCCAGCAGCCCTATGGTGGGCGCTGAAGCTTTCTTT.

This chain uses TRBV18 with TRBJ1-2; possible D gene TRBD1, 5 bases. This CDR3 contains 16 residues. V was pared by 3 bases and J by 7 bases, with 21 bases between. CDR1 and CDR2 from the germline V gene are KGHSH and LQKENI. The CDR3 spells CASSPQDTFVLRGYTF. The CDR3 DNA sequence: TGTGCCAGCTCACCGCAGGACACCTTTGTCCTGCGTGGCTACACCTTC.

The V and J genes are TRBV7-9 and TRBJ1-2, with 9 nucleotides matching TRBD1. Germline CDR1 reads SEHNR; CDR2 reads FQNEAQ (reference sequence). The CDR3 contains 15 residues. J gave up 8 bases and V 2 bases, and 9 bases lay outside the gene matches. The CDR3 DNA is TGTGCCAGCAGCTTATCGGGACAGGGAGGAGGAGGCTACACCTTC. Amino acids: CASSLSGQGGGGYTF.

CDR3 sequence (DNA): TGTGCCAGCAGCTCCGGGACTAGCGGGGGTCGGGAGCTGTTTTTT. It codes for CASSSGTSGGRELFF. The V gene is TRBV5-4, the J gene TRBJ2-2; 14 bases are shared with TRBD2. V gave up 3 bases and J gave up 9 bases; unmatched junction bases: 4. CDR3 length equals 15 residues. CDR1 is SGHNT, CDR2 YYREEE, per germline (reference sequence).

The chain employs TRBV2 and TRBJ2-7; 12 bases line up with TRBD2. The J segment lost 4 bases and the V segment lost 5 bases, leaving 3 bases of the junction unmatched. In germline, CDR1 is SNHLY, CDR2 FYNNEI. The CDR3 runs 14 residues. The CDR3 sequence is CASSMTSGGYEQYF. The CDR3 nucleotides read TGTGCCAGCAGTATGACTAGCGGGGGTTACGAGCAGTACTTC.

This clone was counted only a few times. This likely comes from a read error, as the CDR3 has no conserved phenylalanine or tryptophan at its end. The V gene is TRBV2, the J gene TRBJ1-5; TRBD1 aligns across 7 bases. CDR1 is SNHLY, CDR2 FYNNEI, per germline. The CDR3 is 14 residues long. The trim removed 5 bases at V and 2 bases at J, leaving 3 bases unmatched. CDR3 DNA: TGTGCCAGCAGTCGTCAGGGGGGCAATCAGCCCCAGCATGTT. Amino acids: CASSRQGGNQPQHV.

V gene TRBV18 combines with J gene TRBJ1-2; D is uncertain. The CDR3 runs 14 residues. The germline gives CDR1 KGHSH, CDR2 LQKENI. Trimming took 5 bases from V and 0 from J, leaving 10 bases between them. CDR3 nucleotide sequence: TGTGCCAGCTCATCGAGCTACTCTAACTATGGCTACACCTTC. Translated, it gives CASSSSYSNYGYTF. Supplemented by reference TRBV18 and TRBJ1-2, the full variable domain reads NAGVMQNPRHLVRRRGQEARLRCSPMKGHSHVYWYRQLPEEGLKFMVYLQKENIIDESGMPKERFSAEFPKEGPSILRIQQVVRGDSAAYFCASSSSYSNYGYTFGSGTRLTVV.

V gene TRBV6-1 combines with J gene TRBJ2-3; 9 bases align to TRBD1. In germline, CDR1 is MNHNS, CDR2 SASEGT. The length of the CDR3 is 15 residues. The ends lost 4 bases at V and 4 bases at J; junction bases unmatched: 6. Here the CDR3 DNA reads TGTGCCAGCAGTGGAACAGGGGGCGCGGCAGATACGCAGTATTTT. Its translation is CASSGTGGAADTQYF.

Here the CDR3 reads CASSPGRYRRFKPQHF. CDR3 DNA sequence: TGTGCCAGCTCACCGGGGAGATACCGGAGATTTAAGCCCCAGCATTTT. The chain employs TRBV18 and TRBJ1-5, with D uncertain. This CDR3 is built from 16 residues. The germline gives CDR1 KGHSH, CDR2 LQKENI. V was clipped by 3 bases and J by 8 bases, with 20 bases between them.

This rearrangement joins TRBV5-4 to TRBJ2-3, with 8 nucleotides matching TRBD2. The length of the CDR3 is 14 residues. The germline gives CDR1 SGHNT, CDR2 YYREEE (reference sequence). V shed 3 bases and J 5 bases; nucleotides not matched to a gene: 5. CDR3 residues: CASSSNGGVDTQYF. The DNA for the CDR3 is TGTGCCAGCAGCTCGAACGGGGGGGTAGATACGCAGTATTTT.

Regarding this clone: The CDR3 ends on some other residue instead of the conserved phenylalanine or tryptophan, so this is likely a read error. The chain joins TRBV6-5 to TRBJ1-5, with 8 bases lining up with TRBD1. The ends lost 5 bases at V and 3 bases at J; junction bases unmatched: 3. The length of the CDR3 is 14 residues. CDR1 is MNHEY, CDR2 SVGAGI, per germline. The DNA for the CDR3 is TGTGCCAGCAGTCAGGGGGCGAACAATCAGCCCCAGCATGTT. It specifies CASSQGANNQPQHV.

The CDR3 region has the DNA TGTGCCAGCAGGGCAGGGCTGAAGGATGGGGCCAACGTCCTGACTTTC. Translating gives CASRAGLKDGANVLTF. The chain combines TRBV2 with TRBJ2-6; a weak D match, TRBD1 (5 bases). This CDR3 contains 16 residues. CDR1 SNHLY and CDR2 FYNNEI come from the germline V gene. The V end lost 6 bases, the J end lost 3 bases, and 15 bases lay between the germline ends.

V gene TRBV11-2 combines with J gene TRBJ1-1, with D hard to call. V lost 4 bases and J lost 3, with 18 bases in between. CDR1 is SGHAT and CDR2 is FQNNGV in the germline V gene. CDR3 length: 16 amino acids. The CDR3 loop reads CASSYNVIGSYTEAFF. The CDR3 nucleotides are TGTGCCAGCAGCTACAACGTGATTGGTTCCTACACTGAAGCTTTCTTT.

CDR3 in amino acids: CASSKDRAANYGYTF. CDR3 bases: TGTGCCAGCAGTAAAGACAGGGCCGCTAACTATGGCTACACCTTC. The rearrangement joins TRBV2 to TRBJ1-2; 7 bases match TRBD1. J lost 0 bases, V lost 5 bases, and 6 bases had no gene match. The CDR3 is 15 amino acids. Germline-derived CDR1 and CDR2 are SNHLY and FYNNEI.

This clone was counted once. The gene calls are TRBV10-3 and TRBJ2-1; D gene uncertain. Germline values: CDR1 ENHRY, CDR2 SYGVKD. The V end was cut by 2 bases, the J end by 0 bases, with 8 bases between. The CDR3 runs 15 residues. Here the CDR3 DNA reads TGTGCCATCAGTGAGACGGCAGGCTCCTACAATGAGCAGTTCTTC. This encodes CAISETAGSYNEQFF.

This clone was seen a handful of times. The chain links TRBV29-1 to TRBJ1-1; weak D call: TRBD1 (6 bases). V was trimmed by 8 bases and J by 1 base, leaving 20 bases between them. The CDR3 covers 15 residues. From germline, CDR1 is SQVTM and CDR2 ANQGSEA. CDR3 region: CSSNRGGAANTEAFF. For the CDR3, the DNA is TGCAGCTCAAATCGAGGGGGGGCGGCGAACACTGAAGCTTTCTTT.

The chain uses TRBV19 and TRBJ1-5; D is uncertain. Germline CDR1 is LNHDA and CDR2 is SQIVND (reference sequence). The CDR3 length is 16 residues. Trimming shortened V by 8 bases and J by 0 bases, and 17 bases separated the two germline ends. The CDR3 DNA follows: TGTGCCAGTGTCGGGGTGGGAACCTATAGCAATCAGCCCCAGCATTTT. Translating gives CASVGVGTYSNQPQHF.

The chain couples TRBV5-1 to TRBJ1-4; TRBD1 is a possible D gene (6 bases). The CDR3 has 15 amino acids. Trimming cost V 4 bases and J 6 bases, with 16 bases left between them. Germline CDR1 and CDR2: SGHRS and YFSETQ. The CDR3 here is CASSPSGGRDEKLFF. DNA for the CDR3: TGCGCCAGCAGCCCCTCGGGGGGGCGGGATGAAAAACTGTTTTTT.